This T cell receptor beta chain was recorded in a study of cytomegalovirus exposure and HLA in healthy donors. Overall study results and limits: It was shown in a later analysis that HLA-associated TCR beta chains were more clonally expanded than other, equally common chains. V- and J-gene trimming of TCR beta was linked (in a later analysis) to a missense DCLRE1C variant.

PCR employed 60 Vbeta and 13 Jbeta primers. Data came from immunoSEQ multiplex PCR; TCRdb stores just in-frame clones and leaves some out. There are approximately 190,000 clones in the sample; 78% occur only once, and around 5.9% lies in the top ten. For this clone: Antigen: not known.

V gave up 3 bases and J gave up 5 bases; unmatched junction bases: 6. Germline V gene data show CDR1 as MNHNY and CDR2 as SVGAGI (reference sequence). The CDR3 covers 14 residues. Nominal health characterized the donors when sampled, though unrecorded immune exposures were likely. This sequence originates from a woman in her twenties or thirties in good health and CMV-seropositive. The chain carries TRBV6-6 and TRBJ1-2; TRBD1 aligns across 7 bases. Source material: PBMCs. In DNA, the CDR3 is TGTGCCAGCAGTTATGCCCGGGACAGATATGGCTACACCTTC. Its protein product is CASSYARDRYGYTF.